These 20 T cell receptor beta chains came from one sample sequenced in a study of OX40 agonist ivuxolimab in advanced cancers. Repertoires were generated with immunoSEQ multiplex PCR, while TCRdb's copy carries only in-frame clones and drops some. The sample records about 31,000 clones, about 89% being singletons. The sample here was CD4+ or CD8+ T cells sorted from blood, taken in a trial of the OX40 agonist ivuxolimab. The receptor set was obtained from an adult with an advanced solid tumor such as melanoma, head and neck, liver or kidney cancer.

The rearrangement uses TRBV5-1 and TRBJ1-5; TRBD1 matches at 7 bases. CDR3 length equals 14 residues. J was trimmed by 4 bases and V by 1 base; bases with no gene match: 2. Germline V lookup: CDR1 SGHRS, CDR2 YFSETQ. In DNA, the CDR3 is TGCGCCAGCAGCTTGACAGGGGAGAATCAGCCCCAGCATTTT. Protein product: CASSLTGENQPQHF.

This clone has only one observation. The V gene is TRBV28, the J gene TRBJ2-1; D gene ambiguous. Trimming took 3 bases from V and 2 from J, leaving 14 bases between them. The germline CDR1 and CDR2 sequences are MDHEN and SYDVKM. The CDR3 sequence is 16 residues long. In nucleotides, the CDR3 is TGTGCCAGCAGTTTTATCGGTGGAGTCACCTACAATGAGCAGTTCTTC. This translates into CASSFIGGVTYNEQFF.

This rearrangement joins TRBV6-5 to TRBJ2-7, with TRBD2 as a possible D gene (5 bases). This CDR3 is built from 14 residues. Per germline, CDR1 MNHEY and CDR2 SVGAGI. Trimming removed 6 bases at V and 3 bases at J, with 15 bases between. The CDR3 protein is CASSYTGEGYEQYF. Here the CDR3 DNA reads TGTGCCAGCAGCTACACTGGCGAGGGCTACGAGCAGTACTTC.

This chain links TRBV27 with TRBJ2-7, with D possibly matching TRBD1 (5 bases). The V and J ends lost 6 bases and 1 base respectively, with 10 bases between them. Germline V CDR1 and CDR2: MNHEY, SMNVEV (reference sequence). The CDR3 extends over 13 amino acids. CDR3 amino acids: CASRLAGSYEQYF. The DNA of the CDR3 is TGTGCCAGCAGGCTCGCAGGGTCCTACGAGCAGTACTTC.

This clone was picked up one time. CDR3 in amino acids: CASSSSLGTEAFF. In DNA, the CDR3 is TGTGCCAGCAGTAGCTCCCTGGGGACTGAAGCTTTCTTT. J is TRBJ1-1 and V is TRBV6-6; D is unresolved. Germline V gene data show CDR1 as MNHNY and CDR2 as SVGAGI (reference sequence). Between the trimmed V and J ends, which lost 5 bases and 5 bases, there was a span of 12 bases. CDR3 length: 13 amino acids.

The rearrangement uses TRBV15 and TRBJ2-5; 9 bases are shared with TRBD1. CDR1 LNHNV and CDR2 YYDKDF come from the germline V gene (reference sequence). After removal of 3 bases from V and 5 bases from J, the junction contained 7 bases not matched to a gene. The CDR3 runs to 15 residues. CDR3 coding DNA: TGTGCCACCAGCAGGGGGACAGGGTCAGTGGAGACCCAGTACTTC. Translation: CATSRGTGSVETQYF.

On this clone: The same CDR3 is also encoded by other DNA sequences in this sample. This chain connects TRBV2 to TRBJ1-3; possibly TRBD1 for D (6 bases). The CDR3 consists of 15 residues. Between the trimmed V and J ends, which lost 4 bases and 0 bases, there was a span of 10 bases. The germline gives CDR1 SNHLY, CDR2 FYNNEI. Here the CDR3 DNA reads TGTGCCAGCAGTGTGACAGGTGACTCTGGAAACACCATATATTTT. Translation: CASSVTGDSGNTIYF.

The CDR3 bases are TGCGCCAGCAGGGAGACAGGGAACTATGGCTACACCTTC. This encodes CASRETGNYGYTF. This sequence joins TRBV5-1 and TRBJ1-2, with 7 nucleotides matching TRBD1. The germline CDR1 and CDR2 sequences are SGHRS and YFSETQ. Trimming took 5 bases from V and 2 from J; bases not matched to a gene: 3. This CDR3 is built from 13 residues.

Notes on this clone: Other DNA sequences from this sample encode an identical CDR3 as well. V and J are TRBV10-3 and TRBJ2-3; D unclear. The CDR3 runs 14 residues. V was pared by 0 bases and J by 1 base, with 5 bases between. CDR1 and CDR2 (germline): ENHRY, SYGVKD. CDR3 DNA: TGTGCCATCAGTGAGTCGGTGGGCACAGATACGCAGTATTTT. Its protein is CAISESVGTDTQYF.

The chain has TRBV2 and TRBJ2-7; weak D call: TRBD1 (5 bases). The germline V gene has CDR1 SNHLY and CDR2 FYNNEI. The V end lost 6 bases, the J end lost 4 bases, and 10 bases lay between the germline ends. The CDR3 loop spans 12 amino acids. The CDR3 region is CASSDDRYEQYF. DNA for the CDR3: TGTGCCAGCAGCGATGACAGATACGAGCAGTACTTC.

This clone was found once. This chain joins TRBV4-1 and TRBJ2-3, with 8 bases aligning to TRBD2. V lost 0 bases to trimming and J lost 3 bases; unmatched junction nucleotides: 2. The CDR3 covers 15 residues. CDR1 is MGHRA, CDR2 YSYEKL, per germline. The CDR3 sequence is CASSQDGTRTDTQYF. CDR3 bases: TGCGCCAGCAGCCAAGACGGGACTAGGACAGATACGCAGTATTTT.

The chain employs TRBV28 and TRBJ2-7, with 10 bases lining up with TRBD1. Losses at the gene ends were 3 bases for V and 4 bases for J; bases not matched to a gene: 6. The CDR3 totals 15 residues. In germline, CDR1 is MDHEN, CDR2 SYDVKM. Here the CDR3 DNA reads TGTGCCAGCAGTTTCGTGGACAGGGGGTTTTACGAGCAGTACTTC. Translation: CASSFVDRGFYEQYF.

The chain employs TRBV6-6 and TRBJ2-5, with 9 bases aligning to TRBD1. The V gene's germline CDR1 is MNHNY and CDR2 SVGAGI (reference sequence). V gave up 0 bases and J gave up 5 bases; unmatched junction bases: 4. The CDR3 totals 15 residues. The CDR3 sequence is CASSYSQGTGETQYF. CDR3 in DNA: TGTGCCAGCAGTTACTCCCAGGGGACAGGGGAGACCCAGTACTTC.

With respect to this clone: A much larger clonotype is one base distant, so this may be a read error. V and J are TRBV2 and TRBJ2-1; D not resolved. Germline V gives CDR1 SNHLY, CDR2 FYNNEI. This CDR3 region has 10 residues. Trimming shortened V by 5 bases and J by 5 bases, and 1 base separated the two germline ends. CDR3 coding DNA: TGTGCCAGCAGTAACAATGAGCAGTTCTTC. Translated, it gives CASSNNEQFF.

V and J are TRBV5-1 and TRBJ2-7; D is unclear. Trimming shortened V by 0 bases and J by 6 bases, and 13 bases separated the two germline ends. The CDR3 is 14 residues long. From germline, CDR1 is SGHRS and CDR2 YFSETQ. CDR3 protein: CASSLVPQPSEQYF. As DNA, the CDR3 is TGCGCCAGCAGCTTGGTACCACAGCCTAGCGAGCAGTACTTC.

The chain links TRBV5-4 to TRBJ1-6; no firm D call. The germline gives CDR1 SGHNT, CDR2 YYREEE (reference sequence). The germline V and J ends were trimmed by 0 bases and 0 bases, with 7 bases remaining between them. This CDR3 comprises 16 residues. As DNA, the CDR3 is TGTGCCAGCAGCTTGGACGTCAGCTCCTATAATTCACCCCTCCACTTT. It encodes CASSLDVSSYNSPLHF.

This chain uses TRBV7-2 with TRBJ1-1, with D possibly TRBD1 on 5 matching bases. The CDR3 spans 15 residues. Germline values: CDR1 SGHTA, CDR2 FQGNSA. The V and J ends lost 0 bases and 1 base respectively, with 9 bases between them. CDR3 residues: CASSLAQQGNTEAFF. The CDR3 DNA reads as TGTGCCAGCAGCTTAGCGCAGCAGGGGAACACTGAAGCTTTCTTT.

The V call is TRBV5-6, the J call TRBJ2-7; no clear D. Germline V CDR1 and CDR2: SGHDT, YYEEEE. V was shortened by 1 base and J by 2 bases, with 7 bases between the two germline ends. There are 13 residues in the CDR3. The CDR3 DNA sequence: TGTGCCAGCAGCTTGTATGGCCCCTACGAGCAGTACTTC. This codes for CASSLYGPYEQYF.

This rearrangement joins TRBV6-5 to TRBJ2-7; TRBD1 might be the D (5 bases). This CDR3 comprises 14 residues. The V and J ends lost 2 bases and 1 base respectively, with 9 bases between them. Germline assignment: CDR1 MNHEY and CDR2 SVGAGI. Written as DNA, the CDR3 is TGTGCCAGCAGTTACGACAGTAGTTCCTACGAGCAGTACTTC. As protein: CASSYDSSSYEQYF.

The V and J genes are TRBV27 and TRBJ2-1, with D possibly being TRBD2 (7 bases). Germline loops: CDR1 MNHEY, CDR2 SMNVEV (reference sequence). V was shortened by 1 base and J by 10 bases, with 17 bases between the two germline ends. This CDR3 has 15 residues. The CDR3 region is CASSLFLAGAGEQFF. CDR3 in DNA: TGTGCCAGCAGTTTATTTTTGGCGGGGGCGGGGGAGCAGTTCTTC.